This T cell receptor (beta chain) was recovered during a study of coeliac disease. In the study overall: Refractory type I patients had normal intraepithelial cells despite over 12 months' diet failure.

Method: immunoSEQ multiplex PCR; TCRdb's copy keeps in-frame clones and lacks some. The table has thousands of clones, about 78% seen once; the top ten hold around 6%. This CDR3 spans 15 amino acids. Germline loops: CDR1 SNHLY, CDR2 FYNNEI. The V and J ends lost 3 bases and 4 bases, in that order; junction bases with no gene match: 8. Study-wide results and caveats: Active celiac intraepithelial and lamina propria samples had lower TRB and TRG clonality than control samples. Few TRB amino acid sequences were shared between samples; most were unique.

Note on this clone: The antigen is undetermined.

The sequenced material came from lamina propria lymphocytes from the gut. The sequence was collected from a man aged 30-40 years with celiac disease. V and J are TRBV2 and TRBJ2-7, with 8 bases aligning to TRBD1. The CDR3 reads CASSDGTGGWYEQYF. CDR3 nucleotide sequence: TGTGCCAGCAGTGACGGAACAGGGGGGTGGTACGAGCAGTACTTC.